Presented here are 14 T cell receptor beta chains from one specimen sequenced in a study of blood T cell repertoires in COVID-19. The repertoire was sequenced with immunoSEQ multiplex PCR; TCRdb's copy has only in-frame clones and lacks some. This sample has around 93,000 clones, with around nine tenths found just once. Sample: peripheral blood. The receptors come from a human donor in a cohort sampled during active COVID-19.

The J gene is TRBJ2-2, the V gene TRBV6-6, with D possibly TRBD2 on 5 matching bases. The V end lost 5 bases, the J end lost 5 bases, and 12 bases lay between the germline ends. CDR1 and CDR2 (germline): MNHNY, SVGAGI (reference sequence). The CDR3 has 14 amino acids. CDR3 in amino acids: CASSPLGVTGELFF. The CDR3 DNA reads TGTGCCAGCAGTCCCCTCGGGGTTACCGGGGAGCTGTTTTTT.

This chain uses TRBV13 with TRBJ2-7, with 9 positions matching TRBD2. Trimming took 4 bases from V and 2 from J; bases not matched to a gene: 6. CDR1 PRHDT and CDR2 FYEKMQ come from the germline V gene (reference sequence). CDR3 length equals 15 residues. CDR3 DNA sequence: TGTGCCAGCAGCTCCCAGGGACTAGCCCCCTACGAGCAGTACTTC. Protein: CASSSQGLAPYEQYF.

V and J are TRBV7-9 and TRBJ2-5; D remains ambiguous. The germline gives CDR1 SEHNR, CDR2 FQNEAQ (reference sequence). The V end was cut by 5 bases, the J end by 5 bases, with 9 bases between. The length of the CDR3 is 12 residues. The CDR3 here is CASSGPTETQYF. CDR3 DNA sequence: TGTGCCAGCAGCGGGCCCACGGAGACCCAGTACTTC.

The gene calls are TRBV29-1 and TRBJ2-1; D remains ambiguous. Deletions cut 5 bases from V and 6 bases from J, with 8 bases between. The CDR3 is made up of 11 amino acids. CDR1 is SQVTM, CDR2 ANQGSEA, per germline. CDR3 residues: CSVSNFNEQFF. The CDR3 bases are TGCAGCGTTAGCAATTTCAATGAGCAGTTCTTC.

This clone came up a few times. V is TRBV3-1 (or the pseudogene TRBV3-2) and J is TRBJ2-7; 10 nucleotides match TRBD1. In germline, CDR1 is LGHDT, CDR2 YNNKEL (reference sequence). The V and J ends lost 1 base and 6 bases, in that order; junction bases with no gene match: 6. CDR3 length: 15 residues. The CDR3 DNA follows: TGTGCCAGCAGCCAAGTCGGACAGGGGGTTAGCGAGCAGTACTTC. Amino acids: CASSQVGQGVSEQYF.

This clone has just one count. The CDR3 sequence is CASSDREQGSTDTQYF. For the CDR3, the DNA is TGTGCCAGCAGTGACCGCGAACAGGGAAGCACAGATACGCAGTATTTT. The V and J genes are TRBV6-1 and TRBJ2-3; TRBD1 is a possible D gene (6 bases). From germline, CDR1 is MNHNS and CDR2 SASEGT. This CDR3 comprises 16 residues. With 3 bases removed from V and 0 bases from J, the gap between germline ends came to 13 bases.

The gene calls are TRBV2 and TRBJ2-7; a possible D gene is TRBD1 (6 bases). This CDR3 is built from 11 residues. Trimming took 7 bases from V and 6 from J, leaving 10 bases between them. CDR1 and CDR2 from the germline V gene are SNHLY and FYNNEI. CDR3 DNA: TGTGCCAGCAACAACAGGGCCGAGCAGTACTTC. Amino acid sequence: CASNNRAEQYF.

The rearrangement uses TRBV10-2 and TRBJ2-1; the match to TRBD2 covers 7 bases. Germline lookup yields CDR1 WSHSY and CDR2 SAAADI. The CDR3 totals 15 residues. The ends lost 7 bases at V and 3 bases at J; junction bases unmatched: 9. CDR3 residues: CASIGSGTHYNEQFF. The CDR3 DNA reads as TGCGCCAGCATTGGAAGCGGGACCCACTACAATGAGCAGTTCTTC.

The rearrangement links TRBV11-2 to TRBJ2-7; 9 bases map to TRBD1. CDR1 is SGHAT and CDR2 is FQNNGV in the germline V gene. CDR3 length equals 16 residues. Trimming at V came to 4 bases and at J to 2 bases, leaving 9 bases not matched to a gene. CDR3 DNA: TGTGCCAGCAGCTCAATCCTGGGACAGGGTACCTACGAGCAGTACTTC. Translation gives CASSSILGQGTYEQYF.

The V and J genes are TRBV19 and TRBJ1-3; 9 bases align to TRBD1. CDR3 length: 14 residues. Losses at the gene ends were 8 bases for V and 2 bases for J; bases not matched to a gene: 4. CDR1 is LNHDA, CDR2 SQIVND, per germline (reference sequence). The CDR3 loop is CASHTGGTGNTIYF. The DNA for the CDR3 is TGTGCCAGTCATACAGGGGGCACTGGAAACACCATATATTTT.

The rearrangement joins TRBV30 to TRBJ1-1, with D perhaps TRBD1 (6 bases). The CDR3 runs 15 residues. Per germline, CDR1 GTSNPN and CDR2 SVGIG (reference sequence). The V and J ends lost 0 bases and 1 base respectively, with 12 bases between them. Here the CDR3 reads CAWSVLGARNTEAFF. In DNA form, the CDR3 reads TGTGCCTGGAGTGTACTGGGGGCGAGGAACACTGAAGCTTTCTTT. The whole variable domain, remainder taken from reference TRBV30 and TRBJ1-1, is SQTIHQWPATLVQPVGSPLSLECTVEGTSNPNLYWYRQAAGRGLQLLFYSVGIGQISSEVPQNLSASRPQDRQFILSSKKLLLSDSGFYLCAWSVLGARNTEAFFGQGTRLTVV.

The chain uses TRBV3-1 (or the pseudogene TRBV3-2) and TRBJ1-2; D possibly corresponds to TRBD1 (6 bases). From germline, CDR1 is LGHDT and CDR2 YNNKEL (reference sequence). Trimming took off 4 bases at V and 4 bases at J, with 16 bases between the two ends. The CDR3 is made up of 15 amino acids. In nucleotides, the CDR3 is TGTGCCAGCAGCCGATCGGCCCAGGGGTCCTATGGCTACACCTTC. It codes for CASSRSAQGSYGYTF.

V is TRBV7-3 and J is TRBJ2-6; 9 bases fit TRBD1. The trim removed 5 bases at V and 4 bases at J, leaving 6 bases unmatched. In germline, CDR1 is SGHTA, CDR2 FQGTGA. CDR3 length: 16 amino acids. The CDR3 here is CASSPGTGFGANVLTF. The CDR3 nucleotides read TGTGCCAGCAGCCCCGGGACAGGGTTCGGGGCCAACGTCCTGACTTTC.

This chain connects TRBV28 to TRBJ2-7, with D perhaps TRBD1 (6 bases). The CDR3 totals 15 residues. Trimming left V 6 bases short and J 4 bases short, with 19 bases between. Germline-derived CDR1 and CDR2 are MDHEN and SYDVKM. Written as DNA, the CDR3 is TGTGCCAGCAGAGTGGGGGCAGGGGCCATGTACGAGCAGTACTTC. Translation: CASRVGAGAMYEQYF.